The 16 T cell receptor beta chains reported below all come from one sample, sequenced in a study of T cell changes during pregnancy in multiple sclerosis. Measured with immunoSEQ multiplex PCR; TCRdb has only the in-frame clones, and not every one. This sample has roughly 93,000 clones, with approximately 89% found just once. Sequencing was performed on peripheral blood, taken in the first trimester of pregnancy. These receptors all stem from a female donor in good health, enrolled as a control in a pregnancy study.

CDR3 DNA sequence: TGTGCCAGCAGCTTAAAACCCCAGGGAACCCCCCCCTACGAGCAGTACTTC. It is translated as CASSLKPQGTPPYEQYF. The rearrangement links TRBV7-2 to TRBJ2-7; a weak D match, TRBD1 (5 bases). This CDR3 has 17 residues. Trimming removed 2 bases from V and 2 bases from J, with 19 bases in between. Germline CDR1 reads SGHTA; CDR2 reads FQGNSA.

The chain links TRBV19 to TRBJ2-7; the D is unclear. The CDR3 loop spans 13 amino acids. The germline V and J ends were trimmed by 5 bases and 4 bases, with 12 bases remaining between them. In germline, CDR1 is LNHDA, CDR2 SQIVND (reference sequence). CDR3 nucleotide sequence: TGTGCCAGTAGTTTAACCCTCGGGTACGAGCAGTACTTC. This encodes CASSLTLGYEQYF.

This sequence joins TRBV7-2 and TRBJ2-1; 7 bases align to TRBD1. CDR1 SGHTA and CDR2 FQGNSA come from the germline V gene. This CDR3 spans 15 amino acids. V dropped 4 bases and J dropped 0; count of bases not matched to a gene: 3. CDR3 sequence: CASSSTGTSYNEQFF. In DNA, the CDR3 is TGTGCCAGCAGCTCGACAGGGACCTCCTACAATGAGCAGTTCTTC. Drawing the rest from reference TRBV7-2 and TRBJ2-1, the complete variable domain is GAGVSQSPSNKVTEKGKDVELRCDPISGHTALYWYRQSLGQGLEFLIYFQGNSAPDKSGLPSDRFSAERTGGSVSTLTIQRTQQEDSAVYLCASSSTGTSYNEQFFGPGTRLTVL.

As for this clone: One end of the junction fails to match germline, which may point to a read error. This sequence joins TRBV7-9 and TRBJ2-7; tentatively, D is TRBD2 (10 bases). Germline CDR1 reads SEHNR; CDR2 reads FQNEAQ (reference sequence). CDR3 length equals 17 residues. CDR3 nucleotide sequence: TGTGCCAGCAGCCTAGCGGGAGTGAGGGACAGGGACCACGAGCAGTACTTC. Translating gives CASSLAGVRDRDHEQYF.

This clone appeared once. As DNA, the CDR3 is TGTGCCAGCAGCCGGGAGAACTATGGCTACACCTTC. It specifies CASSRENYGYTF. The rearrangement joins TRBV7-9 to TRBJ1-2; no firm D call. Germline loops: CDR1 SEHNR, CDR2 FQNEAQ (reference sequence). V lost 5 bases to trimming and J lost 2 bases, with 6 bases between them. This CDR3 has 12 residues. The variable domain in full, completed from reference TRBV7-9 and TRBJ1-2, reads DTGVSQNPRHKITKRGQNVTFRCDPISEHNRLYWYRQTLGQGPEFLTYFQNEAQLEKSRLLSDRFSAERPKGSFSTLEIQRTEQGDSAMYLCASSRENYGYTFGSGTRLTVV.

The chain combines TRBV2 with TRBJ2-3, with TRBD2 matching over 8 bases. The V segment lost 5 bases and the J segment 3 bases; nucleotides outside the gene matches: 7. Looked up from germline, CDR1 is SNHLY and CDR2 is FYNNEI. CDR3 length: 15 residues. CDR3 DNA: TGTGCCAGCAGTCCGGCCGAGCGGGGGACAGATACGCAGTATTTT. It translates to CASSPAERGTDTQYF. Variable domain in full (rest from reference TRBV2 and TRBJ2-3): EPEVTQTPSHQVTQMGQEVILRCVPISNHLYFYWYRQILGQKVEFLVSFYNNEISEKSEIFDDQFSVERPDGSNFTLKIRSTKLEDSAMYFCASSPAERGTDTQYFGPGTRLTVL.

This chain uses TRBV11-2 with TRBJ2-3, with TRBD2 matching 9 bases. The CDR3 is 15 amino acids. Germline assignment: CDR1 SGHAT and CDR2 FQNNGV. Unmatched junction bases numbered 5, after V lost 5 bases and J lost 2 bases. This CDR3 reads CASSVERGATDTQYF. As DNA, the CDR3 is TGTGCCAGCAGCGTGGAGCGGGGGGCCACAGATACGCAGTATTTT.

This chain joins TRBV5-4 and TRBJ1-1; D ambiguous. The CDR3 has 13 residues. Deletions cut 4 bases from V and 10 bases from J, with 17 bases between. CDR1 and CDR2 from the germline V gene are SGHNT and YYREEE (reference sequence). The CDR3, as DNA: TGTGCCAGCAGCCAGACGCAAGATTCAGGAGCTTTCTTT. Translated: CASSQTQDSGAFF. Based on the CDR3 plus reference TRBV5-4 and TRBJ1-1, the full variable domain is ETGVTQSPTHLIKTRGQQVTLRCSSQSGHNTVSWYQQALGQGPQFIFQYYREEENGRGNFPPRFSGLQFPNYSSELNVNALELDDSALYLCASSQTQDSGAFFGQGTRLTVV.

This sequence joins TRBV4-3 and TRBJ1-1; D unclear. CDR3 size: 13 residues. Germline lookup yields CDR1 LGHNA and CDR2 YSLEER. V was clipped by 4 bases and J by 6 bases, with 12 bases between them. CDR3 sequence (DNA): TGCGCCAGCAGCCGCTACCGAGGCGCTGAAGCTTTCTTT. Its translation: CASSRYRGAEAFF.

This chain links TRBV18 with TRBJ1-2, with 9 bases identical to TRBD1. Looked up from germline, CDR1 is KGHSH and CDR2 is LQKENI. V was clipped by 4 bases and J by 4 bases; unmatched bases: 1. This CDR3 is 13 amino acids long. DNA of the CDR3: TGTGCCAGCTCACAGGACAGGGGCTATGGCTACACCTTC. It translates to CASSQDRGYGYTF. Variable domain in full (rest from reference TRBV18 and TRBJ1-2): NAGVMQNPRHLVRRRGQEARLRCSPMKGHSHVYWYRQLPEEGLKFMVYLQKENIIDESGMPKERFSAEFPKEGPSILRIQQVVRGDSAAYFCASSQDRGYGYTFGSGTRLTVV.

This clone was observed a handful of times. The rearrangement uses TRBV28 and TRBJ1-1, with a possible D match to TRBD1 (6 bases). Trimming took off 6 bases at V and 1 base at J, with 12 bases between the two ends. The germline V gene encodes CDR1 MDHEN and CDR2 SYDVKM. The CDR3 has 14 residues. The CDR3 spells CASRIQGWNTEAFF. CDR3 nucleotides: TGTGCCAGCAGAATTCAGGGGTGGAACACTGAAGCTTTCTTT.

The chain is built from TRBV6-5 and TRBJ1-4, with D maybe TRBD1 (5 bases). This CDR3 contains 13 residues. From germline, CDR1 is MNHEY and CDR2 SVGAGI. Trimming stripped 6 bases from V and 10 bases from J, with 15 bases between. This CDR3 reads CASRPQRGGKLFF. As DNA, the CDR3 is TGTGCCAGCAGGCCCCAGCGGGGGGGAAAACTGTTTTTT.

This clone has just a few counts. This chain connects TRBV14 to TRBJ2-1; 7 positions match TRBD1. CDR1 and CDR2 (germline): SGHDN, FVKESK. This CDR3 region has 15 residues. V was pared by 2 bases and J by 5 bases, with 6 bases of the junction left unmatched. The CDR3 region is CASSQMTGFDNEQFF. The CDR3 DNA reads TGTGCCAGCAGCCAAATGACAGGGTTTGACAATGAGCAGTTCTTC.

V and J are TRBV4-3 and TRBJ2-1; 15 nucleotides line up with TRBD2. Germline CDR1 reads LGHNA; CDR2 reads YSLEER. Losses at the gene ends were 1 base for V and 5 bases for J; bases not matched to a gene: 0. The CDR3 has 16 amino acids. CDR3 protein: CASSQGTSGGDNEQFF. The CDR3 nucleotides are TGCGCCAGCAGCCAAGGGACTAGCGGGGGGGACAATGAGCAGTTCTTC.

This sequence joins TRBV6-6 and TRBJ1-3; 7 bases fit TRBD1. Germline CDR1 and CDR2: MNHNY and SVGAGI (reference sequence). The CDR3 sequence is 13 residues long. V shed 5 bases and J 3 bases; nucleotides not matched to a gene: 1. Here the CDR3 reads CASSPGGGNTIYF. CDR3 bases: TGTGCCAGCAGTCCAGGGGGTGGAAACACCATATATTTT.

J is TRBJ1-2 and V is TRBV6-5; the match to TRBD1 covers 8 bases. The CDR3 consists of 13 residues. J gave up 6 bases and V 7 bases, and 7 bases lay outside the gene matches. CDR1 and CDR2 (germline): MNHEY, SVGAGI. The CDR3 DNA sequence: TGTGCCAGCACCCCAGACAGGGGTAATGGCTACACCTTC. It specifies CASTPDRGNGYTF.